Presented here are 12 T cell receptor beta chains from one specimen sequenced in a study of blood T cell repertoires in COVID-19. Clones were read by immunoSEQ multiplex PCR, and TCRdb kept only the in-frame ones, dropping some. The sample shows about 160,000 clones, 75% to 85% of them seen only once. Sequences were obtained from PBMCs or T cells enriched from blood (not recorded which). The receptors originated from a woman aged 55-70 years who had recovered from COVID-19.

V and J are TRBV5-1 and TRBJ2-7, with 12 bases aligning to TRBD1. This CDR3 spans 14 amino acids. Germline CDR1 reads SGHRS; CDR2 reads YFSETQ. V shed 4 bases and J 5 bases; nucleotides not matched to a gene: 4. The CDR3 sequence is CASSRDRGLDEQYF. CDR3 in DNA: TGCGCCAGCAGCAGGGACAGGGGGCTCGACGAGCAGTACTTC. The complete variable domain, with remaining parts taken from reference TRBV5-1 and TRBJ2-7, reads KAGVTQTPRYLIKTRGQQVTLSCSPISGHRSVSWYQQTPGQGLQFLFEYFSETQRNKGNFPGRFSGRQFSNSRSEMNVSTLELGDSALYLCASSRDRGLDEQYFGPGTRLTVT.

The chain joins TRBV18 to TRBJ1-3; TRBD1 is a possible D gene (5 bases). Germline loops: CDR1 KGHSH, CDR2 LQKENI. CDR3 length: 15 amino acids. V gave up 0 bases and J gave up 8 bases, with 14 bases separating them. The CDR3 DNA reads TGTGCCAGCTCACCACCGATACAGGTTTGGGACACCATATATTTT. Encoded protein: CASSPPIQVWDTIYF.

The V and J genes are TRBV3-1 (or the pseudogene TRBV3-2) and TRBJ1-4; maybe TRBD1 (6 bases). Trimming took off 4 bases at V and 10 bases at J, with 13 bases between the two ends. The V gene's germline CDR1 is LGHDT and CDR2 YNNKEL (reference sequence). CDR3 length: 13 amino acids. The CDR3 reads CASSLGGDTKLFF. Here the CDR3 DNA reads TGTGCCAGCAGCCTGGGGGGGGACACAAAACTGTTTTTT.

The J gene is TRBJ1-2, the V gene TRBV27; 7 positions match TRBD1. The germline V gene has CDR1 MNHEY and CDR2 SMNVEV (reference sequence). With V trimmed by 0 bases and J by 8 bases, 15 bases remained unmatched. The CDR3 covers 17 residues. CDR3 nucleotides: TGTGCCAGCAGTTTATCTCGGCAAGAAAACAGGGGTGGGGGCTACACCTTC. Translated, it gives CASSLSRQENRGGGYTF.

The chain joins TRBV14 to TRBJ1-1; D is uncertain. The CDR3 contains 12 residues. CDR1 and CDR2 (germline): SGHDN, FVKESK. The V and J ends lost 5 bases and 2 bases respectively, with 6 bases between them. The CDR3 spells CASSSINTEAFF. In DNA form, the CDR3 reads TGTGCCAGCAGCTCAATTAACACTGAAGCTTTCTTT.

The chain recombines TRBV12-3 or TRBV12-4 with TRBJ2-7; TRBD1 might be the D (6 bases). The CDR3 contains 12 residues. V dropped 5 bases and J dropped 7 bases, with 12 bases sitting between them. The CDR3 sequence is CASSAERGEQYF. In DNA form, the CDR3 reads TGTGCCAGCAGTGCAGAAAGGGGGGAGCAGTACTTC.

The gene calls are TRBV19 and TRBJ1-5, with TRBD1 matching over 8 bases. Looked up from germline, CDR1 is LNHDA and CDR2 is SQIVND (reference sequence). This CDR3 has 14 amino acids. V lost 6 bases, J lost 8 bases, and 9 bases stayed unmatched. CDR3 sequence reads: CASRGQGSSKPQHF. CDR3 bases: TGTGCCAGTAGAGGACAGGGCTCGTCGAAGCCCCAGCATTTT. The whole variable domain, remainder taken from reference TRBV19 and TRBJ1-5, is DGGITQSPKYLFRKEGQNVTLSCEQNLNHDAMYWYRQDPGQGLRLIYYSQIVNDFQKGDIAEGYSVSREKKESFPLTVTSAQKNPTAFYLCASRGQGSSKPQHFGDGTRLSIL.

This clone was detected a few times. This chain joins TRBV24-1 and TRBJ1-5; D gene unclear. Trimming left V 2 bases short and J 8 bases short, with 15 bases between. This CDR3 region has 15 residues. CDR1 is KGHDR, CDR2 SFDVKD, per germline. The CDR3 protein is CATSDSRPGSEPQHF. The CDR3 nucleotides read TGTGCCACCAGTGATTCCCGTCCGGGGTCGGAGCCCCAGCATTTT.

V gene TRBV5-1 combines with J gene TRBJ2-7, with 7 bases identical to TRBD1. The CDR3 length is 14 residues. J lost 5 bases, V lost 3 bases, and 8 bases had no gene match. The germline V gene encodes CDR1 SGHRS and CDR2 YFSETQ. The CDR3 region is CASSSGTVANEQYF. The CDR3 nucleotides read TGCGCCAGCAGCTCCGGGACAGTTGCCAACGAGCAGTACTTC.

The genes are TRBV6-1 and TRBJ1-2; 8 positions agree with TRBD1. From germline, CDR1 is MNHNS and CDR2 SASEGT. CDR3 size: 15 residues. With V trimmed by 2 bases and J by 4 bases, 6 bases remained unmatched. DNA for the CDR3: TGTGCCAGCAGTGAAAGGTATGGACAGGGCTATGGCTACACCTTC. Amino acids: CASSERYGQGYGYTF.

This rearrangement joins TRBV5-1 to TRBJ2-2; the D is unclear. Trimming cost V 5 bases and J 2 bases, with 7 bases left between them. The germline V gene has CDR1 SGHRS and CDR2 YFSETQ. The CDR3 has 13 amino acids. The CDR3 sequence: CASRPRNTGELFF. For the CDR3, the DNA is TGCGCCAGCAGACCGAGAAACACCGGGGAGCTGTTTTTT. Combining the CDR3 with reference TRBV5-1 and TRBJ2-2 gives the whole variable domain KAGVTQTPRYLIKTRGQQVTLSCSPISGHRSVSWYQQTPGQGLQFLFEYFSETQRNKGNFPGRFSGRQFSNSRSEMNVSTLELGDSALYLCASRPRNTGELFFGEGSRLTVL.

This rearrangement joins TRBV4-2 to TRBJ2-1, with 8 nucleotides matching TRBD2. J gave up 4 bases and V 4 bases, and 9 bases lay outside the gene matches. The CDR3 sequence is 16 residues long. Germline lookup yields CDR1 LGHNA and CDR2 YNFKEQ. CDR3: CASSLEGLAGYNEQFF. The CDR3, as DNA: TGTGCCAGCAGCCTCGAAGGGTTAGCGGGGTACAATGAGCAGTTCTTC.